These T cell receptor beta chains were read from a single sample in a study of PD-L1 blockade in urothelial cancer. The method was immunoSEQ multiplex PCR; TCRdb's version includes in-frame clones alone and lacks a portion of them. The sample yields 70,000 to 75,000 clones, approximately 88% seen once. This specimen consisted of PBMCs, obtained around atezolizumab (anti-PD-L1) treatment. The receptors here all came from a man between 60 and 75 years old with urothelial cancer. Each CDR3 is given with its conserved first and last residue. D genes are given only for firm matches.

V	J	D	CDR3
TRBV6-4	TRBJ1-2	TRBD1	CASSAVEGGQGARGYGYTF
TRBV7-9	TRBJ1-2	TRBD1	CASSLDRINYGYTF
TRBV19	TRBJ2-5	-	CASSMGGQLYQETQYF
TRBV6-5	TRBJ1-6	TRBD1	CASRMHRGNNSPLHF
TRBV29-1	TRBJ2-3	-	CSVGEPRGTDTQYF
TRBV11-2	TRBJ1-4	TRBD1	CASSSPLGQGPGGKLFF
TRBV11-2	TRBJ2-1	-	CASSLVRGRRYNEQFF
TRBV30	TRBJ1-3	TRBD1	CAWSAGTGTFSGNTIYF
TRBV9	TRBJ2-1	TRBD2	CASSVGGLAGGHNEQFF
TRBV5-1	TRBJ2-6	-	CASSEGHTSGANVLTF
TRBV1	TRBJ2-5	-	CTSRGRTEPIETQYF
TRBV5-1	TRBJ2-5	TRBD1	CASRYRGETQYF
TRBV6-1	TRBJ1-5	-	CASSPTGGFNQPQHF
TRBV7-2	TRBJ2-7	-	CASSLSSVQGYEQYF
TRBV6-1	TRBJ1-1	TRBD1	CASRTGRNTEAFF
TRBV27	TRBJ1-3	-	CASSTQGSGNTIYF
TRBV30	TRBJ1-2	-	CAWSVGGYGYTF
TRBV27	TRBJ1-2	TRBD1	CASREISGTVYGYTF
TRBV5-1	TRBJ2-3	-	CARGEGDCTQYF
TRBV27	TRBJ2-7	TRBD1	CASSRLGQGTYSYEQYF
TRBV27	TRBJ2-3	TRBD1	CASSLDRTGGTDTQYF
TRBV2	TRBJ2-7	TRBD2	CASTGQRGTYEQYF
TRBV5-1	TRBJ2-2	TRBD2	CASSLLGTTNTGELFF
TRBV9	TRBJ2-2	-	CASSVRVSVSSGELFF
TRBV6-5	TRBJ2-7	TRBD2	CASSYSASGGNYEQYF
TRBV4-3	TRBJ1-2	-	CASSRQENYGYTF
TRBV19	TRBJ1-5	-	CASSTGGGNQPQHF
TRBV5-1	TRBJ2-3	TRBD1	CASSQRGQGTDTQYF
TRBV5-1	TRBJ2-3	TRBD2	CASSALAGGPDTQYF
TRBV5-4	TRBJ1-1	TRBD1	CASSSGQGTEAFF
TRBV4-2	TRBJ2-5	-	CASSQTGQETQYF
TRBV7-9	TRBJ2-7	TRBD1	CASSSPGTGYEQYF
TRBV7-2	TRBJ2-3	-	CASGFRGDTQYF
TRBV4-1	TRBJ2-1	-	CASSQGMFGRLNYNEQFF
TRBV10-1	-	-	CASSESRGYEQYF
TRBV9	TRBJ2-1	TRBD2	CASSDSALAGDEQFF
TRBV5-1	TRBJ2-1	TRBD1	CASSLGQGALDEQFF
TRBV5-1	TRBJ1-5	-	CASSLDSINQPQHF
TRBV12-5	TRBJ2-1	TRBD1	CASGPPGTGEYNEQFF
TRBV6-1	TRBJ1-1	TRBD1	CASSDWTGYTEAFF
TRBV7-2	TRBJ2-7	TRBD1	CASSLRTGGSGEQYF